The entry below describes one TCR beta chain. Its specificity is unknown. Expressed TCRB transcripts got sequenced, as all isolated RNA was reverse transcribed. Assay: immunoSEQ multiplex PCR; the TCRdb copy retains only in-frame clones and omits some. The sample contains about 320,000 clones, 14% of which appear only once. V shed 5 bases and J shed 3 bases, with 12 bases lying between them. CDR3 length: 14 amino acids. CDR1 and CDR2 from the germline V gene are SGHVS and FNYEAQ. These data originate in a study of beta chain features in type 1 diabetes. Study-wide findings and caveats: Short templates might get an advantage during PCR, and this would be equal in patients and controls. Compared to healthy donors, patients appeared to have naive, central memory and Treg TCRB repertoires that were more alike.

This chain connects TRBV7-6 to TRBJ2-3; D not certain. The specimen was central memory CD4+ T cells from blood. The receptor was derived from a man aged 25 to 45 in good health. CDR3 DNA sequence: TGTGCCAGCAGCGACTCGCTGAGAACAGATACGCAGTATTTT. Translation gives CASSDSLRTDTQYF.